This T cell receptor beta chain comes out of a study of blood T cell repertoires in COVID-19. Study-level information: From the United States, Italy and Spain came samples of acute and convalescent COVID-19. The cDNA or gDNA used as material had been derived from T cells, B-cell-depleted T cells, or PBMCs.

As processed by the authors: Reference gene primer amplification gave nucleated cell count estimates. Sequencing used immunoSEQ multiplex PCR; TCRdb keeps in-frame clones, though not all of them. V, J and clone size derive from that table, while D and trimming were established from the DNA sequence. There are nearly 50,000 clones in the sample; about 85% occur only once, and 12% to 15% lies in the top ten. Germline V gene sequence: CDR1 SGHNT, CDR2 YYREEE (reference sequence). The CDR3 has 15 residues. Trimming cost V 2 bases and J 1 base, with 12 bases left between them. This clone was recorded a few times.

The TCR was taken from a human donor in a cohort sampled during active COVID-19. The chain has TRBV5-4 and TRBJ2-5, with a tentative D call TRBD2 (5 bases). Sample: peripheral blood. The CDR3 DNA reads as TGTGCCAGCAGCTTACTGGGAAGCGGCCAAGAGACCCAGTACTTC. This gives the protein CASSLLGSGQETQYF.